The next 32 T cell receptor beta chains were all read from a single sample in a study of blood T cell repertoires in COVID-19. Using immunoSEQ multiplex PCR, the repertoire was profiled, and TCRdb retains in-frame clones only, with some absent. The sample includes approximately 37,000 clones, about 91% of them seen just once. The specimen was peripheral blood. These receptors all come from a woman over 75 with acute or convalescent COVID-19.

This rearrangement joins TRBV3-1 (or the pseudogene TRBV3-2) to TRBJ1-3; the D is unclear. Germline CDR1 LGHDT, CDR2 YNNKEL (reference sequence). The CDR3 spans 14 residues. V shed 5 bases and J shed 0 bases, with 8 bases lying between them. The DNA for the CDR3 is TGTGCCAGCAGCACCCTCAGCTCTGGAAACACCATATATTTT. As protein: CASSTLSSGNTIYF.

The chain combines TRBV5-1 with TRBJ2-1; D gene ambiguous. Trimming stripped 0 bases from V and 6 bases from J, with 7 bases between. There are 13 residues in the CDR3. Germline V lookup: CDR1 SGHRS, CDR2 YFSETQ. For the CDR3, the DNA is TGCGCCAGCAGCTTGGAGGCAGGCAATGAGCAGTTCTTC. Translating it yields CASSLEAGNEQFF. The full variable domain, with the rest looked up from reference TRBV5-1 and TRBJ2-1, is KAGVTQTPRYLIKTRGQQVTLSCSPISGHRSVSWYQQTPGQGLQFLFEYFSETQRNKGNFPGRFSGRQFSNSRSEMNVSTLELGDSALYLCASSLEAGNEQFFGPGTRLTVL.

The chain employs TRBV21-1 and TRBJ1-4; TRBD1, the table's D call, lacks a check against the DNA. TRBV21-1 is labeled a pseudogene. The CDR3 extends over 18 amino acids. CDR3 in DNA: TGTGCCAGCAGCAAAGGGCGGACAGGGGCCCTGATCTTTGAAAAACTGTTTTTT. As protein: CASSKGRTGALIFEKLFF.

V is TRBV5-4 and J is TRBJ2-1; 8 bases fit TRBD1. CDR3 size: 18 residues. V gave up 2 bases and J gave up 4 bases; unmatched junction bases: 14. The V gene's germline CDR1 is SGHNT and CDR2 YYREEE (reference sequence). In nucleotides, the CDR3 is TGTGCCAGCAGCTTTCAGTTACTCAGGGGGCAAGGGTACAATGAGCAGTTCTTC. This sequence encodes CASSFQLLRGQGYNEQFF.

The CDR3 reads CASSQDISGNTIYF. The CDR3 DNA sequence: TGCGCCAGCAGCCAAGACATCTCTGGAAACACCATATATTTT. The genes are TRBV4-1 and TRBJ1-3, with D hard to call. The germline V gene encodes CDR1 MGHRA and CDR2 YSYEKL. The CDR3 extends over 14 amino acids. Trimming shortened V by 0 bases and J by 0 bases, and 3 bases separated the two germline ends.

CDR3 residues: CASSLAGTGVWNTIYF. Written as DNA, the CDR3 is TGTGCCAGCAGCTTAGCCGGGACAGGGGTTTGGAACACCATATATTTT. V and J are TRBV7-8 and TRBJ1-3; 10 nucleotides line up with TRBD1. Germline assignment: CDR1 SGHVS and CDR2 FQNEAQ. CDR3 length: 16 residues. V lost 0 bases and J lost 7; bases outside the gene matches: 6.

The chain is built from TRBV5-1 and TRBJ1-1; D is unclear. CDR1 and CDR2 from the germline V gene are SGHRS and YFSETQ. The germline V and J ends were trimmed by 5 bases and 2 bases, with 4 bases remaining between them. The CDR3 runs 11 residues. CDR3 sequence (DNA): TGCGCCAGCAGACAAAACACTGAAGCTTTCTTT. This encodes CASRQNTEAFF.

This clone has only a few counts. The V call is TRBV7-9, the J call TRBJ1-1; D gene ambiguous. The V and J ends lost 5 bases and 7 bases respectively, with 14 bases between them. The CDR3 has 13 residues. Looked up from germline, CDR1 is SEHNR and CDR2 is FQNEAQ (reference sequence). CDR3 sequence reads: CASSPSPLIEAFF. The CDR3 coding sequence is TGTGCCAGCAGCCCTAGCCCCCTTATTGAAGCTTTCTTT.

The rearrangement links TRBV5-1 to TRBJ2-5; a weak D match, TRBD2 (5 bases). Trimming left V 5 bases short and J 2 bases short, with 16 bases between. The CDR3 consists of 15 residues. CDR1 and CDR2 from the germline V gene are SGHRS and YFSETQ. DNA for the CDR3: TGCGCCAGCAGTCCAGAGGGCGTGGGGCAAGAGACCCAGTACTTC. Protein product: CASSPEGVGQETQYF.

The CDR3 region is CAISGATATYEQYF. Here the CDR3 DNA reads TGTGCCATCAGTGGGGCGACAGCCACCTACGAGCAGTACTTC. The rearrangement uses TRBV10-3 and TRBJ2-7, with D tentatively TRBD1 (5 bases). In germline, CDR1 is ENHRY, CDR2 SYGVKD. With 4 bases removed from V and 2 bases from J, the gap between germline ends came to 12 bases. There are 14 residues in the CDR3.

The V and J genes are TRBV7-2 and TRBJ1-2; possibly TRBD1 for D (5 bases). Germline values: CDR1 SGHTA, CDR2 FQGNSA. The CDR3 has 15 residues. Trimming cost V 7 bases and J 0 bases, with 15 bases left between them. The CDR3, as DNA: TGTGCCAGCACCTCCCCGGGGGGAGCTAACTATGGCTACACCTTC. This gives the protein CASTSPGGANYGYTF.

CDR3 DNA sequence: TGTGCCAGCAGGACGAGCCTAGCGGCCTACGAGCAGTACTTC. Translated, it gives CASRTSLAAYEQYF. This sequence joins TRBV5-6 and TRBJ2-7; 7 bases line up with TRBD2. With V trimmed by 5 bases and J by 2 bases, 7 bases remained unmatched. Germline V gene sequence: CDR1 SGHDT, CDR2 YYEEEE. The CDR3 spans 14 residues. Looking up the rest from reference TRBV5-6 and TRBJ2-7 gives the full variable domain: DAGVTQSPTHLIKTRGQQVTLRCSPKSGHDTVSWYQQALGQGPQFIFQYYEEEERQRGNFPDRFSGHQFPNYSSELNVNALLLGDSALYLCASRTSLAAYEQYFGPGTRLTVT.

The chain carries TRBV19 and TRBJ2-7; tentative D call: TRBD1 (5 bases). Trimming pared 4 bases from V and 1 base from J, leaving 5 bases between. Germline CDR1 is LNHDA and CDR2 is SQIVND (reference sequence). The CDR3 is made up of 12 amino acids. The CDR3 here is CASSNRSYEQYF. CDR3 nucleotide sequence: TGTGCCAGTAGTAACAGGTCCTACGAGCAGTACTTC.

The chain uses TRBV29-1 and TRBJ1-1, with unresolved D. Per the germline V gene, CDR1 is SQVTM and CDR2 is ANQGSEA. Trimming removed 2 bases at V and 3 bases at J, with 4 bases between. CDR3 size: 11 residues. The CDR3 nucleotides read TGCAGCGTTGAACCTTACACTGAAGCTTTCTTT. It yields the protein CSVEPYTEAFF.

The chain is built from TRBV20-1 and TRBJ1-6; 8 positions agree with TRBD1. This CDR3 contains 11 residues. V trimming: 6 bases; J trimming: 12 bases; junction bases outside the gene matches: 4. CDR1 is DFQATT and CDR2 is SNEGSKA in the germline V gene (reference sequence). In DNA form, the CDR3 reads TGCAGTGCCAGTACAGGGGGACCCCTCCACTTT. Protein: CSASTGGPLHF.

The chain employs TRBV30 and TRBJ1-5; TRBD1 matches 10 bases. Trimming at V came to 8 bases and at J to 3 bases, leaving 4 bases not matched to a gene. Germline V gene sequence: CDR1 GTSNPN, CDR2 SVGIG (reference sequence). The CDR3 spans 13 residues. CDR3 coding DNA: TGTGCCACCGGACAGGGGGTCAATCAGCCCCAGCATTTT. As protein: CATGQGVNQPQHF. The complete variable domain, with remaining parts taken from reference TRBV30 and TRBJ1-5, reads SQTIHQWPATLVQPVGSPLSLECTVEGTSNPNLYWYRQAAGRGLQLLFYSVGIGQISSEVPQNLSASRPQDRQFILSSKKLLLSDSGFYLCATGQGVNQPQHFGDGTRLSIL.

This rearrangement joins TRBV5-1 to TRBJ2-2; D perhaps matches TRBD2 (5 bases). V lost 5 bases and J 8 bases, leaving 13 bases between the germline ends. The germline gives CDR1 SGHRS, CDR2 YFSETQ. The CDR3 totals 13 residues. CDR3 in amino acids: CASRSPRVGELFF. The CDR3 DNA reads as TGCGCCAGCAGGTCTCCGAGGGTAGGGGAGCTGTTTTTT.

This sequence joins TRBV2 and TRBJ1-2; D uncertain. Trimming left V 6 bases short and J 2 bases short, with 10 bases between. The CDR3 is made up of 13 amino acids. Germline V gives CDR1 SNHLY, CDR2 FYNNEI. The CDR3 here is CASSSGGNYGYTF. The CDR3 DNA reads TGTGCCAGCAGCTCGGGTGGGAACTATGGCTACACCTTC.

This clone was observed once. The V call is TRBV28, the J call TRBJ2-1; no clear D gene. Per germline, CDR1 MDHEN and CDR2 SYDVKM. CDR3 length: 10 residues. The germline V and J ends were trimmed by 8 bases and 10 bases, with 9 bases remaining between them. The CDR3 sequence is CASGRREQFF. The CDR3 region has the DNA TGTGCCAGCGGGCGACGGGAGCAGTTCTTC.

The gene calls are TRBV6-5 and TRBJ1-2; D is uncertain. Deletions cut 6 bases from V and 5 bases from J, with 13 bases between. The germline V gene has CDR1 MNHEY and CDR2 SVGAGI. The CDR3 is made up of 13 amino acids. In DNA form, the CDR3 reads TGTGCCAGCAGACCAGTCGCGGGTTATGGCTACACCTTC. This sequence encodes CASRPVAGYGYTF.

The V gene is TRBV28, the J gene TRBJ1-5; the D gene is possibly TRBD1 (6 bases). CDR3 length equals 15 residues. V lost 6 bases and J lost 3, with 15 bases in between. Per germline, CDR1 MDHEN and CDR2 SYDVKM. The CDR3: CASSRGQATNQPQHF. CDR3 DNA: TGTGCCAGCAGCCGGGGACAAGCGACCAATCAGCCCCAGCATTTT.

V and J are TRBV18 and TRBJ2-3; 10 bases are a match to TRBD2. Germline V gene data show CDR1 as KGHSH and CDR2 as LQKENI. The CDR3 is made up of 16 amino acids. Trimming cost V 1 base and J 2 bases; bases outside gene matches: 3. CDR3 protein: CASSPRLAGVTDTQYF. The DNA of the CDR3 is TGTGCCAGCTCACCACGGCTAGCGGGGGTCACAGATACGCAGTATTTT.

The V call is TRBV6-5, the J call TRBJ1-6, with D possibly TRBD1 on 5 matching bases. CDR3 length: 13 amino acids. The germline CDR1 and CDR2 sequences are MNHEY and SVGAGI. V was clipped by 6 bases and J by 7 bases, with 10 bases between them. The DNA of the CDR3 is TGTGCCAGCAGGGTATCAGGGAATTCACCCCTCCACTTT. It translates to CASRVSGNSPLHF.

The gene calls are TRBV7-8 and TRBJ1-2; D gene unclear. Trimming stripped 1 base from V and 4 bases from J, with 7 bases between. In germline, CDR1 is SGHVS, CDR2 FQNEAQ. This CDR3 has 13 residues. CDR3 in amino acids: CASSLDRSYGYTF. The CDR3, as DNA: TGTGCCAGCAGCTTAGATAGGAGCTATGGCTACACCTTC.

The chain links TRBV6-1 to TRBJ1-1; D is perhaps TRBD1 (5 bases). V was cut by 2 bases and J by 10 bases, with 11 bases left in between. The CDR3 length is 12 residues. Germline-derived CDR1 and CDR2 are MNHNS and SASEGT. The CDR3 DNA reads TGTGCCAGCAGTGAAAGGGGTGATCGAGCTTTCTTT. Amino acids: CASSERGDRAFF.

The chain carries TRBV19 and TRBJ1-1; possibly TRBD1 for D (5 bases). Trimming left V 7 bases short and J 1 base short, with 13 bases between. Per germline, CDR1 LNHDA and CDR2 SQIVND (reference sequence). The CDR3 is 14 residues long. The CDR3 DNA sequence: TGTGCCAGTACCACAGGAAAACGGAACACTGAAGCTTTCTTT. Translated: CASTTGKRNTEAFF. The full variable domain, rest sourced from reference TRBV19 and TRBJ1-1, is DGGITQSPKYLFRKEGQNVTLSCEQNLNHDAMYWYRQDPGQGLRLIYYSQIVNDFQKGDIAEGYSVSREKKESFPLTVTSAQKNPTAFYLCASTTGKRNTEAFFGQGTRLTVV.

The DNA for the CDR3 is TGCGCCAGCAGGGACGGGAACTCCTACGAGCAGTACTTC. The encoded protein is CASRDGNSYEQYF. The chain has TRBV5-1 and TRBJ2-7; D is perhaps TRBD2 (5 bases). The CDR3 extends over 13 amino acids. Germline V lookup: CDR1 SGHRS, CDR2 YFSETQ. V lost 5 bases, J lost 0 bases, and 9 bases lay in between.

This chain links TRBV5-1 with TRBJ1-1; 9 positions match TRBD1. Trimming removed 5 bases from V and 1 base from J; junction bases left unmatched: 3. The CDR3 covers 14 residues. CDR1 is SGHRS, CDR2 YFSETQ, per germline. The CDR3 sequence: CASRTGQGNTEAFF. CDR3 DNA sequence: TGCGCCAGCAGAACGGGACAGGGGAACACTGAAGCTTTCTTT.

This sequence joins TRBV29-1 and TRBJ2-5; D may be TRBD1 (5 bases). CDR3 length equals 12 residues. The germline V gene encodes CDR1 SQVTM and CDR2 ANQGSEA. V dropped 5 bases and J dropped 1 base, with 8 bases sitting between them. The DNA for the CDR3 is TGCAGCGTTCATGGGGCCCAAGAGACCCAGTACTTC. Translating it yields CSVHGAQETQYF.

The CDR3 spells CASSVTGVNTEAFF. The CDR3 DNA reads as TGCGCCAGCAGCGTTACAGGGGTGAACACTGAAGCTTTCTTT. This chain uses TRBV5-1 with TRBJ1-1; TRBD1 agrees at 7 bases. Germline V lookup: CDR1 SGHRS, CDR2 YFSETQ. The CDR3 spans 14 residues. V lost 4 bases and J lost 0; bases outside the gene matches: 3. Complete variable domain (other parts from reference TRBV5-1 and TRBJ1-1): KAGVTQTPRYLIKTRGQQVTLSCSPISGHRSVSWYQQTPGQGLQFLFEYFSETQRNKGNFPGRFSGRQFSNSRSEMNVSTLELGDSALYLCASSVTGVNTEAFFGQGTRLTVV.

The chain links TRBV6-1 to TRBJ2-3, with D tentatively TRBD1 (5 bases). The CDR3 runs to 14 residues. Germline CDR1 reads MNHNS; CDR2 reads SASEGT. The V end lost 2 bases, the J end lost 6 bases, and 12 bases lay between the germline ends. The CDR3: CASSERQGGDTQYF. CDR3 sequence (DNA): TGTGCCAGCAGTGAACGGCAGGGTGGCGATACGCAGTATTTT.

This chain links TRBV18 with TRBJ2-1, with D perhaps matching TRBD2 (6 bases). From germline, CDR1 is KGHSH and CDR2 LQKENI. The CDR3 runs to 17 residues. Trimming removed 0 bases from V and 1 base from J, with 13 bases in between. The CDR3 loop reads CASSPPRGEGSYNEQFF. DNA of the CDR3: TGTGCCAGCTCACCACCGCGGGGTGAGGGTTCCTACAATGAGCAGTTCTTC.